This T cell receptor (beta chain) was profiled in a study of blood T cells in healthy people across ages. Study background: Template switching picked up about one barcoded beta molecule for each two T cells. Study results and caveats: Diversity of TCR beta per million T cells declined in a roughly linear way with age. TCR beta diversity was tightly associated with the proportion of naive T cells. It was the long-lived donors that had more naive CD4+ cells and higher diversity than aged donors.

The J segment lost 8 bases and the V segment lost 2 bases, leaving 15 bases of the junction unmatched. Germline V gives CDR1 DFQATT, CDR2 SNEGSKA (reference sequence). The CDR3 has 17 residues. As regards this clonotype: What it binds is not known.

A J-beta primer mix and a sample-barcoded 5' primer were used in a second PCR of roughly 6 to 12 cycles. A single record per CDR3 protein comes from TCRdb applying MiXCR to the 5' RACE reads. The sample comprises 700,000 to 850,000 distinct CDR3 sequences, 30% to 45% of which are singletons, and roughly 13% rests with the top ten. The gene calls are TRBV20-1 and TRBJ2-1; 10 bases map to TRBD2. The source is a man between 18 and 35 years old in good health. The sequenced material came from blood. The CDR3 DNA sequence: TGCAGTGCTAGAAGCACTAGCGGGGTAGGTGGGTGGGATGAGCAGTTCTTC. Amino acids: CSARSTSGVGGWDEQFF.